This T cell receptor beta chain is from a study of T cell repertoires in aging, cancer and after chemotherapy. About this clonotype: Antigen specificity is unknown.

A mixed TRB-A/B primer pool amplified rearranged TRB by multiplex touch-down PCR. Using its own MiXCR run on the multiplex PCR reads, TCRdb lists one record per CDR3 protein. The table shows some 9,200 distinct CDR3 sequences, with 45% to 70% occurring only once. Broader study findings: The repertoire data cannot show anything about immunological memory following chemotherapy. Rebound thymic output was suggested by rising median generation probability during chemotherapy in each cancer cohort. Age-matched healthy donors had significantly more diverse, less clonal blood TCR repertoires than untreated cancer patients.

Amplification of TCR beta used genomic DNA extracted from peripheral blood. The CDR3 extends over 15 amino acids. Trimming pared 10 bases from V and 3 bases from J, leaving 21 bases between. The germline V gene encodes CDR1 MNHEY and CDR2 SVGAGI. Sequencing input: blood. V and J are TRBV6-5 and TRBJ1-1; no reliable D call. The clonotype was recovered from a human donor in good health. The CDR3: CATRSGRSRDTEAFF. The CDR3 bases are TGTGCCACCAGGTCGGGTCGTTCTCGGGACACTGAAGCTTTCTTT.